This T cell receptor beta chain appears in the sequencing data of a study of Tregs in tolerant kidney transplant recipients. In regard to this clone: Its antigen is not identified.

Germline CDR1 SGHAT, CDR2 FQNNGV. There are 14 residues in the CDR3. Trimming left V 6 bases short and J 1 base short, with 9 bases between. TCRdb keeps only in-frame clones here, not all; method: immunoSEQ multiplex PCR. The table lists around 230,000 clones, around 81% of them singletons. Overall study findings and caveats: Findings come from small patient numbers and require larger validation.

The clonotype originates from a human donor in good health. Sequencing was done on a sample of CD4+ T cells from blood. The chain combines TRBV11-2 with TRBJ2-2, with D possibly TRBD1 on 6 matching bases. CDR3 in amino acids: CASSSTGNTGELFF. The DNA of the CDR3 is TGTGCCAGCAGTTCGACAGGGAACACCGGGGAGCTGTTTTTT.